The clone carrying this T cell receptor beta chain occurred many times. The sample is drawn from a study of human T cells and chemical hapten exposure. CDR3 length equals 14 residues. Germline V gene lookup returns CDR1 SGHVS and CDR2 FNYEAQ. V lost 5 bases to trimming and J lost 7 bases, with 14 bases between them. Time point given: patch test 1, 2 weeks after DPC sensitization. Treatment here: therapeutic diphenylcyclopropenone sensitization with weekly scalp DPC. The authors extracted total RNA from unfractionated whole blood. Each CDR3 protein gets one entry after TCRdb re-called the RACE reads with MiXCR. The sample lists about 34,000 distinct CDR3 sequences, around 6.5% occurring once.

Sample: whole blood, taken in connection with sensitization to the hapten diphenylcyclopropenone (DPC). The chain employs TRBV7-6 and TRBJ2-2, with D perhaps TRBD2 (6 bases). The TCR comes from a woman in her thirties with alopecia areata. Some clones in this sample may be carry-over from other donors' samples. CDR3 region: CASSPRTIYGELFF. CDR3 bases: TGTGCCAGCAGCCCACGGACTATTTACGGGGAGCTGTTTTTT. Supplemented by reference TRBV7-6 and TRBJ2-2, the full variable domain reads GAGVSQSPRYKVTKRGQDVALRCDPISGHVSLYWYRQALGQGPEFLTYFNYEAQQDKSGLPNDRFSAERPEGSISTLTIQRTEQRDSAMYRCASSPRTIYGELFFGEGSRLTVL.